This T cell receptor (beta chain) was identified during a study of shared clonotypes between healthy human individuals. General study points: Against clonotypes common to all four donors, non-shared ones had lower generation probabilities. It was anticipated that sequencing depth would influence how many clonotypes donors shared.

CDR1 is MDHEN and CDR2 is SYDVKM in the germline V gene. The CDR3 sequence is 14 residues long. The V gene end was trimmed by 4 bases and the J gene end by 1 base; junction bases not matched to a gene: 0. In replicate PCRs of sorted subsets, roughly 200 ng DNA, approximately 30,000 T cell genomes, was used. Produced via immunoSEQ multiplex PCR; TCRdb's table is partial and in-frame only. The table records approximately 2.3 million clones, roughly 93% of them present only once. This clone was recorded only once. Its antigen is currently unknown. The chain has TRBV28 and TRBJ2-3; TRBD2 aligns across 9 bases. This sequence was found in a man younger than 35 in good health. Some clones in this sample may be carry-over from other donors' samples. Sequenced sample: naive CD4+ T cells from PBMCs. Indicated subset: CD45RA+ positively selected. CDR3 sequence reads: CASSSSGGTDTQYF. CDR3 DNA sequence: TGTGCCAGCAGTTCTAGCGGGGGCACAGATACGCAGTATTTT.